This is a list of T cell receptor beta chains from one sample in a study of T cell responses to AZD1222 COVID-19 vaccine. Data came from immunoSEQ multiplex PCR; TCRdb stores just in-frame clones and leaves some out. The data show 140,000 to 150,000 clones, roughly 86% seen once. The specimen comprised peripheral blood, sampled 28 days after the second AZD1222 dose. The receptors derive from an adult who received the AZD1222 COVID-19 vaccine. CDR3s include the opening cysteine and the closing phenylalanine or tryptophan. A D gene is named only where the DNA matches it firmly. Only part of the rows carry a size: once, few, many, or a class if the clone is expanded.

j_call d_call v_call clone_size cdr3_nt cdr3_aa
TRBJ1-1 NA TRBV18 NA TGTGCCAGCTCACCGGGGGGCTCGGCCACTGAAGCTTTCTTT CASSPGGSATEAFF
TRBJ2-3 NA TRBV30 NA TGTGCCTGGAGTGTTTCGGGGACTAGCACAGATACGCAGTATTTT CAWSVSGTSTDTQYF
TRBJ1-2 NA TRBV12-3/TRBV12-4 NA TGTGCCAGCAGTCCGGGAGTAGACTATGGCTACACCTTC CASSPGVDYGYTF
TRBJ2-1 TRBD2 TRBV5-1 once TGCGCCAGCAGCTTGAATCCTAGCGGTTACAATGAGCAGTTCTTC CASSLNPSGYNEQFF
TRBJ2-4 NA TRBV27 NA TGTGCCAGCAGCCCGGGGGCGGCCGCGGGCATTCAGTACTTC CASSPGAAAGIQYF
TRBJ1-1 NA TRBV25-1 NA TGTGCCAGCAGTGGCTGGACTGGAGGTGACACTGAAGCTTTCTTT CASSGWTGGDTEAFF
TRBJ2-7 TRBD2 TRBV3-1/TRBV3-2 NA TGTGCCAGCAGCCAAACTAGCGGGAGAGTATACGAGCAGTACTTC CASSQTSGRVYEQYF
TRBJ2-7 NA TRBV15 NA TGTGCCACCAGCAGGGGCCTAGGGGTCTACGAGCAGTACTTC CATSRGLGVYEQYF
TRBJ2-1 TRBD2 TRBV27 NA TGTGCCAGCACTGGGACTAGCGGGGGGGCCTTTAATGAGCAGTTCTTC CASTGTSGGAFNEQFF
TRBJ1-1 NA TRBV2 NA TGTGCCAGCATGGTACAGAGAGGCACTGAAGCTTTCTTT CASMVQRGTEAFF
TRBJ2-7 TRBD2 TRBV5-4 NA TGTGCCAGCAGCGGGGGAGGGATAAGCGGGACCGCCTACGAGCAGTACTTC CASSGGGISGTAYEQYF
TRBJ2-7 NA TRBV9 NA TGTGCCAGCAGCGTAGGCGCCTCGTCCTACGAGCAGTACTTC CASSVGASSYEQYF
TRBJ1-1 NA TRBV19 few TGTGCCAGTAGTATTACGGCGAACACTGAAGCTTTCTTT CASSITANTEAFF
TRBJ2-1 NA TRBV30 NA TGTGCCTGGAGTTGGGCTTCCAATAAAGATGAGCAGTTCTTC CAWSWASNKDEQFF
TRBJ2-3 NA TRBV12-3/TRBV12-4 NA TGTGCCAGCAGTTACGGGGGTGCAGATACGCAGTATTTT CASSYGGADTQYF
TRBJ1-2 NA TRBV28 NA TGTGCCAGCAGCCCACCTACCGCAGGGGTCGGTGGCTACACCTTC CASSPPTAGVGGYTF
TRBJ1-5 NA TRBV5-6 NA TGTGCCAGCAGCTCCGGCGGGCCCCAGCATTTT CASSSGGPQHF
TRBJ1-2 NA TRBV6-5 NA TGTGCCAGCATCAACCCGGGGATGGTACATGGCTACACCTTC CASINPGMVHGYTF
TRBJ1-2 NA TRBV5-1 few TGCGCCAGCAGCTTAGTGTATCTGGGCTATGGCTACACCTTC CASSLVYLGYGYTF
TRBJ2-1 NA TRBV5-1 NA TGCGCCAGCAGCTTGGTGGCAGGGGACAATGAGCAGTTCTTC CASSLVAGDNEQFF
TRBJ1-1 NA TRBV7-9 NA TGTGCCAGCGCCCCCGAAGCTTTCTTT CASAPEAFF
TRBJ1-2 TRBD1 TRBV19 NA TGTGCCAGTAGAGCGGGACAGGAGTACTATGGCTACACCTTC CASRAGQEYYGYTF
TRBJ2-7 NA TRBV7-9 NA TGTGCCAGCAGCTTAGAGGGACCGAACGAGCAGTACTTC CASSLEGPNEQYF
TRBJ2-7 TRBD2 TRBV2 NA TGTGCCAGCAGCGTGGGACTAGCGGGAATCTACGAGCAGTACTTC CASSVGLAGIYEQYF
TRBJ1-2 NA TRBV12-5 few TGTGCTAGTGGCGTTAGAGAGTACTGGGGCTACACCTTC CASGVREYWGYTF
TRBJ1-2 NA TRBV5-4 few TGTGCCAGCAGCCGGGTCGCGGACAGTCAAGGGGGCTACACCTTC CASSRVADSQGGYTF
TRBJ2-5 NA TRBV18 NA TGTGCCAGCTCACAATACACGATGATGGGTTCGTCAGAGACCCAGTACTTC CASSQYTMMGSSETQYF
TRBJ2-7 NA TRBV13 NA TGTGCCAGCAGCGATACGGAGTCCTACGAGCAGTACTTC CASSDTESYEQYF
TRBJ1-1 NA TRBV18 NA TGTGCCAGCTCACAACAGGGTGAAGCTTTCTTT CASSQQGEAFF
TRBJ2-7 NA TRBV9 once TGTGCCAGCAGCGTAGGATTGTGGCCCTACGAGCAGTACTTC CASSVGLWPYEQYF
TRBJ1-3 NA TRBV5-1 once TGCGCCAGCAGCCCGGACGGGTCTGGAAACACCATATATTTT CASSPDGSGNTIYF
TRBJ1-6 TRBD1 TRBV7-9 once TGTGCCAGCAGCTCAGTGGACAGGGTTAATTCACCCCTCCACTTT CASSSVDRVNSPLHF
TRBJ1-5 TRBD1 TRBV19 NA TGTGCCAGTAGGGCAGGGGGCTTTCAGGTAAGCAATCAGCCCCAGCATTTT CASRAGGFQVSNQPQHF
TRBJ1-5 TRBD1 TRBV15 NA TGTGCCACCAGCAGAGCGACAGGGGAATACCAGCCCCAGCATTTT CATSRATGEYQPQHF
TRBJ1-3 NA TRBV30 NA TGTGCCTGGACCAGGGGAAACACCATATATTTT CAWTRGNTIYF
TRBJ1-2 TRBD1 TRBV6-5 NA TGTGCCAGCAGTTACTCGGCAGGGGGCTACTATGGCTACACCTTC CASSYSAGGYYGYTF
TRBJ2-7 TRBD1 TRBV30 many TGTGCCTGGAGTCCACAGGGGTACGAGCAGTACTTC CAWSPQGYEQYF
TRBJ2-5 TRBD1 TRBV15 NA TGTGCCACCAGGCGGGACAGGGGATACCAAGAGACCCAGTACTTC CATRRDRGYQETQYF
TRBJ1-1 NA TRBV3-1/TRBV3-2 NA TGTGCCAGCAGCCCCCCTGGGGCAGGGCTTTTGAACACTGAAGCTTTCTTT CASSPPGAGLLNTEAFF
TRBJ1-2 TRBD1 TRBV5-8 NA TGTGCCAGCAGGCAGACAGGGACCTATGGCTACACCTTC CASRQTGTYGYTF
TRBJ1-5 NA TRBV6-6 once TGTGCCAGCGGTCAGCCCCAGCATTTT CASGQPQHF
TRBJ1-2 NA TRBV6-1 NA TGTGCCAGCAGTGAGGACAGAGGCTATGGCTACACCTTC CASSEDRGYGYTF
TRBJ1-5 NA TRBV28 once TGTGCCAGCAATTCGGAGCAGGCCCAGCATTTT CASNSEQAQHF
TRBJ1-2 TRBD1 TRBV5-6 NA TGTGCCAGCAGCGCCCCGGGGACAGCTTACTATGGCTACACCTTC CASSAPGTAYYGYTF
TRBJ2-7 TRBD1 TRBV27 few TGTGCCAGCAGTCGGGGACAGGGTCCCTACGAGCAGTACTTC CASSRGQGPYEQYF
TRBJ1-6 TRBD1 TRBV27 few TGTGCCAGCAGACTCCAAGACAGGGAGCATTCACCCCTCCACTTT CASRLQDREHSPLHF
TRBJ1-1 NA TRBV5-1 NA TGCGCCAGCAGCTCGACCCAGAACACTGAAGCTTTCTTT CASSSTQNTEAFF
TRBJ1-4 NA TRBV11-3 NA TGTGCCAGCAGCTTAGGGTCGGGAACTAATGAAAAACTGTTTTTT CASSLGSGTNEKLFF